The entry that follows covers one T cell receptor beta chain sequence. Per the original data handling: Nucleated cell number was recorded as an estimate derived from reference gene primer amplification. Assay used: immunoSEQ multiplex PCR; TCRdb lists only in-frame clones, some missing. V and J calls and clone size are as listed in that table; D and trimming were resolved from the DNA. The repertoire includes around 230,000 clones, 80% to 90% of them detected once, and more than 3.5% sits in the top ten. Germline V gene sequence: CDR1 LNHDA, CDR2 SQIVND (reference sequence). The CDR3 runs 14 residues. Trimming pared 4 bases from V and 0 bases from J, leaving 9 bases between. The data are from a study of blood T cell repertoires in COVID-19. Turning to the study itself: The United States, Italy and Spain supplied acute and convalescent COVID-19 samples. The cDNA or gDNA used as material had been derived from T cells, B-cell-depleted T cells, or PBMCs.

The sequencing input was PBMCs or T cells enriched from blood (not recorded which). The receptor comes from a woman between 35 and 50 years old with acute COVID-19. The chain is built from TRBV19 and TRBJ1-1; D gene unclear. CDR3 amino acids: CASSTNTLNTEAFF. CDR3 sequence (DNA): TGTGCCAGTAGTACCAATACACTGAACACTGAAGCTTTCTTT.